The 10 T cell receptor beta chains below come from one sample, sequenced in a study of response to subunit inactivated influenza vaccine. TCRdb processed the RT-PCR reads anew with MiXCR; each CDR3 protein has one entry. The sample includes 400,000 to 650,000 distinct CDR3 sequences, around 7.7% seen only once; the top ten take roughly 13%. The sample here was PBMCs from blood, taken around 25 months after vaccination. All receptors derive from a man between 50 and 69 years old who received an inactivated influenza vaccine.

This clonotype was picked up many times. The rearrangement links TRBV24-1 to TRBJ2-1, with 8 nucleotides matching TRBD2. Looked up from germline, CDR1 is KGHDR and CDR2 is SFDVKD. The V and J ends lost 6 bases and 6 bases, in that order; junction bases with no gene match: 6. CDR3 length: 14 residues. Here the CDR3 DNA reads TGTGCCACCAGTCCCACTAGCGGTACCAATGAGCAGTTCTTC. Amino acids: CATSPTSGTNEQFF.

The CDR3 DNA sequence: TGCAGCGTTGGTCCGGGACATAACACTGAAGCTTTCTTT. It encodes CSVGPGHNTEAFF. The V gene is TRBV29-1, the J gene TRBJ1-1; the D gene is possibly TRBD1 (6 bases). The CDR3 spans 13 residues. Trimming took off 4 bases at V and 2 bases at J, with 11 bases between the two ends. From germline, CDR1 is SQVTM and CDR2 ANQGSEA. The full variable domain, in which reference TRBV29-1 and TRBJ1-1 provide the parts outside the CDR3, is SAVISQKPSRDICQRGTSLTIQCQVDSQVTMMFWYRQQPGQSLTLIATANQGSEATYESGFVIDKFPISRPNLTFSTLTVSNMSPEDSSIYLCSVGPGHNTEAFFGQGTRLTVV.

This clonotype was recorded a few times. The chain carries TRBV30 and TRBJ2-5; D unclear. The CDR3 covers 11 residues. In germline, CDR1 is GTSNPN, CDR2 SVGIG (reference sequence). Trimming took off 2 bases at V and 5 bases at J, with 6 bases between the two ends. As DNA, the CDR3 is TGTGCCTGGAGTACGCGGGAGACCCAGTACTTC. The encoded protein is CAWSTRETQYF. Combining the CDR3 with reference TRBV30 and TRBJ2-5 gives the whole variable domain SQTIHQWPATLVQPVGSPLSLECTVEGTSNPNLYWYRQAAGRGLQLLFYSVGIGQISSEVPQNLSASRPQDRQFILSSKKLLLSDSGFYLCAWSTRETQYFGPGTRLLVL.

The genes are TRBV3-1 and TRBJ2-2; D call uncertain. The CDR3 sequence is 16 residues long. CDR1 and CDR2 from the germline V gene are LGHDT and YNNKEL (reference sequence). With 0 bases removed from V and 4 bases from J, the gap between germline ends came to 12 bases. The CDR3 nucleotides read TGTGCCAGCAGCCAAGATTTACTCTATGGCACCGGGGAGCTGTTTTTT. It is translated as CASSQDLLYGTGELFF.

The chain joins TRBV30 to TRBJ1-1, with D tentatively TRBD1 (5 bases). Trimming removed 3 bases at V and 8 bases at J, with 16 bases between. This CDR3 has 13 residues. CDR1 is GTSNPN, CDR2 SVGIG, per germline (reference sequence). CDR3 loop: CAWRLPGPTEAFF. CDR3 sequence (DNA): TGTGCCTGGAGACTTCCGGGGCCCACAGAAGCTTTCTTT.

This clonotype turned up a few times. The chain has TRBV18 and TRBJ2-5; the D gene is possibly TRBD1 (7 bases). CDR1 is KGHSH and CDR2 is LQKENI in the germline V gene. The germline V and J ends were trimmed by 4 bases and 0 bases, with 15 bases remaining between them. This CDR3 has 16 amino acids. The CDR3 is CASSQRTGGYQETQYF. CDR3 sequence (DNA): TGTGCCAGCTCACAAAGGACAGGAGGGTACCAAGAGACCCAGTACTTC.

There are many counts of this clonotype. This chain uses TRBV25-1 with TRBJ2-7, with unresolved D. Looked up from germline, CDR1 is MGHDK and CDR2 is SYGVNS. V shed 4 bases and J shed 6 bases, with 10 bases lying between them. The CDR3 loop spans 12 amino acids. This CDR3 is CASSGSGLEQYF. As DNA, the CDR3 is TGTGCCAGCAGTGGCTCCGGTCTCGAGCAGTACTTC.

The chain employs TRBV10-3 and TRBJ2-7, with unresolved D. The ends were cut back, 1 base at V and 0 bases at J, with 7 bases in the middle. The CDR3 is 14 residues long. The germline gives CDR1 ENHRY, CDR2 SYGVKD. As DNA, the CDR3 is TGTGCCATCAGTGAGTTACAGCCCTCCTACGAGCAGTACTTC. This gives the protein CAISELQPSYEQYF.

This clonotype was seen a few times. The gene calls are TRBV27 and TRBJ2-2; 7 bases map to TRBD1. V lost 3 bases to trimming and J lost 5 bases; unmatched junction nucleotides: 6. CDR1 MNHEY and CDR2 SMNVEV come from the germline V gene (reference sequence). The CDR3 covers 15 residues. The CDR3 spells CASSFQPGGTGELFF. DNA of the CDR3: TGTGCCAGCAGTTTTCAGCCAGGGGGAACCGGGGAGCTGTTTTTT.

This clonotype appeared once. The chain recombines TRBV4-2 with TRBJ1-2; D not resolved. CDR1 and CDR2 from the germline V gene are LGHNA and YNFKEQ. V was pared by 0 bases and J by 3 bases, with 14 bases between. The CDR3 runs to 16 residues. CDR3 residues: CASSQDLPGADYGYTF. The DNA of the CDR3 is TGTGCCAGCAGCCAAGATCTGCCTGGCGCAGACTATGGCTACACCTTC.